This T cell receptor (beta chain) was sequenced during a study of shared clonotypes between healthy human individuals. Assay: immunoSEQ multiplex PCR; the TCRdb copy retains only in-frame clones and omits some. The sample includes 1.4 million to 1.5 million clones, roughly 96% of them seen just once. The CDR3 is 14 amino acids. Looked up from germline, CDR1 is SGHDN and CDR2 is FVKESK. Deletions cut 8 bases from V and 2 bases from J, with 16 bases between. The sequencing input was naive CD4+ T cells sorted from blood. Documented subset: CD45RA+ positively selected. This clonotype was sampled from a young man in good health. The chain recombines TRBV14 with TRBJ2-7; weak D call: TRBD1 (6 bases). CDR3 coding DNA: TGTGCCAGCGGTCCGGGACATTATCCCTACGAGCAGTACTTC. Amino acid sequence: CASGPGHYPYEQYF.